The following is a T cell receptor (beta chain) sequence with its context. Looked up from germline, CDR1 is LGHDT and CDR2 is YNNKEL (reference sequence). The CDR3 length is 12 residues. The V gene lost 8 bases and the J gene lost 7 bases, with 9 bases spanning the gap. The data stem from a study of control samples from healthy donors and cancer patients. Measured with immunoSEQ multiplex PCR; TCRdb has only the in-frame clones, and not every one. Among around 120,000 clones listed, approximately 89% were seen once. The sequence derives from a woman under 30 in good health. Material: blood. The chain links TRBV3-1 (or the pseudogene TRBV3-2) to TRBJ2-6; D unclear. The CDR3 sequence: CASDSAANVLTF. The CDR3 DNA reads TGTGCCAGCGACTCCGCCGCCAACGTCCTGACTTTC.